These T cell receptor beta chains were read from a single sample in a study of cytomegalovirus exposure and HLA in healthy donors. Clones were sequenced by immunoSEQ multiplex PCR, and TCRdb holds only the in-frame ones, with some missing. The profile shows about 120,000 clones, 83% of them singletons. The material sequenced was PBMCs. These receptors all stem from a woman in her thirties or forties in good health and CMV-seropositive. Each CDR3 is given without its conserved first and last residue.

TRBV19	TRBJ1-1	ASSPRGGGTEAF
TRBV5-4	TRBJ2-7	ASSSGLAGAYEQY
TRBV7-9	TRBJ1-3	AGSLAGGYSGENTIY
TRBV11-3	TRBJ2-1	ASSSNSNEQF
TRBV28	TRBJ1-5	ASRTMTGPNQPQH
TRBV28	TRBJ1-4	ASSGGGIGANEKLF
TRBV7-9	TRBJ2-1	ASRPTRDSLYNEQF
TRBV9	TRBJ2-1	ASSELAGLHNEQF
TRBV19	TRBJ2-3	ASSIRGTDTQY
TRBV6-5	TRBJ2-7	ATRDRGYYEQY
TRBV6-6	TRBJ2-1	ASSSSGGPNEQF
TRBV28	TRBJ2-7	ASTAAPSIYEQY
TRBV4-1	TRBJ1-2	ASSQAGVSYGYT
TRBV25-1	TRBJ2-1	ASSEGREVNEQF
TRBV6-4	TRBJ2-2	ASSEEGLAGRTGELF
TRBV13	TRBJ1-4	ASSLGGERGEKLF
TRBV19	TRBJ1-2	ASTPTIRTPAPYT
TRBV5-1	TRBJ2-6	ASSLVTGSGANVLT
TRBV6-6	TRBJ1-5	ASSAGTGHLDQPQH
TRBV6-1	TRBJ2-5	ASSEAVAGGLRETQY
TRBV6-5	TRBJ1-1	ASRGAGAGVTEAF
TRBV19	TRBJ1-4	ASSPRPREEKLF
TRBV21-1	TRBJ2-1	ASSPHCSGINEQF
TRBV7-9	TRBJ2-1	ASSLAGSGTVYVNEQF
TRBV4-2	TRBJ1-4	ASSQEATGFNEKLF
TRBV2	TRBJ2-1	ASRGQGHEKF
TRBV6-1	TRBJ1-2	ASAPGTEFYGYT
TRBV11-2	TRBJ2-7	ASSLDLVSEQY
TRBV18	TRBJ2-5	ASSLGGRRY
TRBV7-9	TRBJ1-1	SSSLGAGTEAF